Below, 15 T cell receptor beta chains from the same sample are listed, as sequenced in a study of T-cell reconstitution after alpha-beta-depleted transplantation in children. Using unique molecular identifiers, the investigators prepared the TCRbeta library. MiXCR, run by TCRdb on the PCR reads, gives a single entry per CDR3 protein. The sample yields around 130,000 distinct CDR3 sequences, approximately 8.7% seen once. The source was PBMCs, mostly from graft donor cells, collected 180 days after TCRalphabeta/CD19-depleted stem cell transplant. The receptors originated from a girl under three years old who had a stem cell transplant for combined immunodeficiency, so the T cells may come from the graft donor.

There are many counts of this clonotype. This chain links TRBV5-1 with TRBJ1-2; D is possibly TRBD1 (6 bases). The CDR3 contains 15 residues. Germline V gene sequence: CDR1 SGHRS, CDR2 YFSETQ. V was cut by 4 bases and J by 4 bases, with 17 bases left in between. The CDR3 loop is CASSQNREDFYGYTF. The DNA for the CDR3 is TGCGCCAGCAGCCAGAACAGGGAGGACTTCTATGGCTACACCTTC. The whole variable domain, filled in from reference TRBV5-1 and TRBJ1-2, reads KAGVTQTPRYLIKTRGQQVTLSCSPISGHRSVSWYQQTPGQGLQFLFEYFSETQRNKGNFPGRFSGRQFSNSRSEMNVSTLELGDSALYLCASSQNREDFYGYTFGSGTRLTVV.

The table lists this clonotype with a few counts. V gene TRBV7-2 combines with J gene TRBJ2-4; 8 bases align to TRBD2. V dropped 0 bases and J dropped 0; count of bases not matched to a gene: 1. The germline V gene has CDR1 SGHTA and CDR2 FQGNSA. CDR3 size: 16 residues. The CDR3 region is CASSLASGGAKNIQYF. CDR3 in DNA: TGTGCCAGCAGCTTAGCCAGCGGGGGAGCCAAAAACATTCAGTACTTC.

This clonotype has more than one count but fewer than ten. The J gene is TRBJ2-7, the V gene TRBV7-6, with TRBD1 identical over 7 bases. Trimming took 1 base from V and 2 from J; bases not matched to a gene: 5. Germline V lookup: CDR1 SGHVS, CDR2 FNYEAQ. The CDR3 loop spans 15 amino acids. The CDR3 reads CASSLDQGVTYEQYF. The CDR3 DNA follows: TGTGCCAGCAGCTTAGACCAGGGGGTCACCTACGAGCAGTACTTC.

This clonotype was seen a few times. V usage is TRBV20-1 and J usage is TRBJ2-7; 9 nucleotides agree with TRBD1. The germline gives CDR1 DFQATT, CDR2 SNEGSKA (reference sequence). V lost 6 bases, J lost 2 bases, and 20 bases stayed unmatched. The CDR3 consists of 18 residues. CDR3 sequence (DNA): TGCAGTGCGCCCCCGGACAGGGGCCGAGTGGGAGGGACCTACGAGCAGTACTTC. Translating it yields CSAPPDRGRVGGTYEQYF.

The chain couples TRBV7-2 to TRBJ2-1, with 9 bases aligning to TRBD1. The V segment lost 0 bases and the J segment 8 bases; nucleotides outside the gene matches: 11. The CDR3 runs to 17 residues. Germline lookup yields CDR1 SGHTA and CDR2 FQGNSA. The chain's CDR3 is CASSLAYRGLRIDEQFF. The CDR3, as DNA: TGTGCCAGCAGCTTAGCATACAGGGGGCTGAGGATCGATGAGCAGTTCTTC.

This clonotype was seen only a few times. The genes are TRBV20-1 and TRBJ2-7; D is perhaps TRBD1 or TRBD2 (5 bases each). V lost 3 bases and J lost 0, with 12 bases in between. From germline, CDR1 is DFQATT and CDR2 SNEGSKA (reference sequence). The CDR3 length is 14 residues. The CDR3 reads CSASSGRYSYEQYF. The CDR3, as DNA: TGCAGTGCTAGTTCGGGACGTTACTCCTACGAGCAGTACTTC.

This chain links TRBV20-1 with TRBJ2-3, with 11 bases matching TRBD2. After removal of 5 bases from V and 1 base from J, the junction contained 5 bases not matched to a gene. The CDR3 runs to 15 residues. Germline-derived CDR1 and CDR2 are DFQATT and SNEGSKA (reference sequence). CDR3 DNA: TGCAGTGCTCTTCTACTAGCGGGGGGCACAGATACGCAGTATTTT. It encodes CSALLLAGGTDTQYF.

The CDR3 DNA reads as TGTGCCAGCAGCCCCGGACTAGCGGGGCTAGCCAAAAACATTCAGTACTTC. Protein sequence: CASSPGLAGLAKNIQYF. The rearrangement uses TRBV13 and TRBJ2-4; 12 bases line up with TRBD2. This CDR3 has 17 amino acids. Germline V lookup: CDR1 PRHDT, CDR2 FYEKMQ (reference sequence). The V gene end was trimmed by 5 bases and the J gene end by 0 bases; junction bases not matched to a gene: 5.

This clonotype has a handful of counts. This sequence joins TRBV28 and TRBJ2-3, with 7 bases that match TRBD1. J was trimmed by 4 bases and V by 5 bases; bases with no gene match: 9. The CDR3 spans 15 residues. Germline loops: CDR1 MDHEN, CDR2 SYDVKM. The CDR3 nucleotides read TGTGCCAGCAGTACCTACAGGGGATGGGCAGATACGCAGTATTTT. Translating it yields CASSTYRGWADTQYF. Drawing the rest from reference TRBV28 and TRBJ2-3, the complete variable domain is DVKVTQSSRYLVKRTGEKVFLECVQDMDHENMFWYRQDPGLGLRLIYFSYDVKMKEKGDIPEGYSVSREKKERFSLILESASTNQTSMYLCASSTYRGWADTQYFGPGTRLTVL.

This clonotype was found many times. The chain uses TRBV7-2 and TRBJ2-2, with 9 bases matching TRBD2. This CDR3 spans 16 amino acids. Trimming removed 3 bases from V and 5 bases from J; junction bases left unmatched: 7. Per germline, CDR1 SGHTA and CDR2 FQGNSA. Here the CDR3 reads CASSLASGTTTGELFF. The CDR3, as DNA: TGTGCCAGCAGCTTGGCTAGCGGGACGACAACCGGGGAGCTGTTTTTT.

The rearrangement uses TRBV5-6 and TRBJ2-2, with a possible D match to TRBD1 (6 bases). The CDR3 consists of 15 residues. Germline CDR1 reads SGHDT; CDR2 reads YYEEEE. The germline V and J ends were trimmed by 4 bases and 3 bases, with 13 bases remaining between them. CDR3 nucleotide sequence: TGTGCCAGCAGCCCGACAGGATTCTACACCGGGGAGCTGTTTTTT. Amino acids: CASSPTGFYTGELFF.

V usage is TRBV4-3 and J usage is TRBJ1-4; TRBD1 agrees at 7 bases. The ends lost 3 bases at V and 2 bases at J; junction bases unmatched: 12. The CDR3 extends over 18 amino acids. From germline, CDR1 is LGHNA and CDR2 YSLEER. The CDR3 sequence: CASSHNSGGWLTNEKLFF. The CDR3 DNA is TGCGCCAGCAGCCATAATTCAGGGGGTTGGTTGACTAATGAAAAACTGTTTTTT.

This clonotype has only a few counts. Written as DNA, the CDR3 is TGTGCCAGCTCATCTACAGGGAATGAGCAGTTCTTC. Translation: CASSSTGNEQFF. The chain has TRBV18 and TRBJ2-1; tentative D call: TRBD1 (6 bases). Trimming took off 5 bases at V and 7 bases at J, with 9 bases between the two ends. CDR1 is KGHSH, CDR2 LQKENI, per germline. This CDR3 comprises 12 residues. Complete variable domain (other parts from reference TRBV18 and TRBJ2-1): NAGVMQNPRHLVRRRGQEARLRCSPMKGHSHVYWYRQLPEEGLKFMVYLQKENIIDESGMPKERFSAEFPKEGPSILRIQQVVRGDSAAYFCASSSTGNEQFFGPGTRLTVL.

Details on this clonotype: This likely comes from a read error, as the CDR3 has no conserved phenylalanine or tryptophan at its end. The chain combines TRBV29-1 with TRBJ2-5; D unclear. The germline CDR1 and CDR2 sequences are SQVTM and ANQGSEA. The V end was cut by 6 bases, the J end by 0 bases, with 8 bases between. The CDR3 runs to 12 residues. The CDR3: CSVGWYQETQYL. CDR3 nucleotides: TGCAGCGTCGGATGGTACCAAGAGACCCAGTACTTG.

This clonotype has only a few counts. The chain has TRBV5-1 and TRBJ2-5; weak D call: TRBD1 (6 bases). Germline lookup yields CDR1 SGHRS and CDR2 YFSETQ. The V end lost 0 bases, the J end lost 5 bases, and 20 bases lay between the germline ends. CDR3 length: 17 amino acids. CDR3 nucleotides: TGCGCCAGCAGCTTGGATCCCAGGACAGCCCAGCGCGAGACCCAGTACTTC. It specifies CASSLDPRTAQRETQYF.